A single T cell receptor beta chain is shown here with its context. CDR1 and CDR2 from the germline V gene are SGHDN and FVKESK. Deletions cut 1 base from V and 4 bases from J, with 10 bases between. The CDR3 covers 14 residues. This entry is derived from a study of blood T cells in healthy people across ages. Study information: Capturing about one barcoded beta molecule per two T cells was achieved by template switching.

PCR was performed a second time for about 7 to 11 cycles using a sample-barcoded 5' primer and a J-beta primer mix. MiXCR was run by TCRdb on the 5' RACE reads, yielding one entry per CDR3 protein. The data show 910,000 or so distinct CDR3 sequences, roughly half seen once. The sample consisted of blood. This clonotype was sampled from a woman in her fifties or sixties in good health. The chain recombines TRBV14 with TRBJ1-1; D not resolved. CDR3: CASSQVWSVTEAFF. CDR3 DNA sequence: TGTGCCAGCAGCCAAGTCTGGAGTGTCACTGAAGCTTTCTTT.